This TCR beta chain was retrieved from a study of blood T cell repertoires in COVID-19. Study information: The study drew acute and convalescent COVID-19 samples from the United States, Italy and Spain. PBMCs, B-cell-depleted T cells, or T cells provided the cDNA or gDNA that made up the material.

This CDR3 contains 14 residues. Germline CDR1 reads MNHEY; CDR2 reads SVGEGT. The ends were cut back, 4 bases at V and 6 bases at J, with 12 bases in the middle. Patients in Seattle were enrolled during active infection, then followed longitudinally. Original processing methods: Reference gene primer amplification in the assay estimated nucleated cell counts. The table came from immunoSEQ multiplex PCR; TCRdb's copy has only in-frame clones and leaves some out. D and trimming were read from the DNA, whereas the V and J calls and clone size are those reported in that table. The data show about 300,000 clones, roughly nine tenths seen once.

The chain links TRBV6-2 or TRBV6-3 to TRBJ1-4; the D gene is possibly TRBD1 (5 bases). Material for sequencing was peripheral blood. This receptor was obtained from a woman aged 30 to 39 with COVID-19, enrolled during active disease. In DNA form, the CDR3 reads TGTGCCAGCAGTTCGTCATGGGGGGATGAAAAACTGTTTTTT. Protein product: CASSSSWGDEKLFF.